This T cell receptor (beta chain) was documented in a study of control samples from healthy donors and cancer patients. Trimming shortened V by 1 base and J by 7 bases, and 20 bases separated the two germline ends. Germline V gene lookup returns CDR1 SGHAT and CDR2 FQNNGV. The length of the CDR3 is 18 residues. This clone was seen once. TCRdb's copy holds only in-frame clones and misses some; the assay was immunoSEQ multiplex PCR. This table holds around 200,000 clones, about 93% found once. This sequence joins TRBV11-2 and TRBJ1-6; D may be TRBD1 (5 bases). Sequencing input: blood. The sequence derives from a man in his fifties in good health. CDR3 in amino acids: CASSLGRDLTAPNSPLHF. The CDR3 coding sequence is TGTGCCAGCAGCTTAGGACGGGACCTGACCGCGCCCAATTCACCCCTCCACTTT.